This is a list of T cell receptor beta chains from one sample in a study of cytomegalovirus exposure and HLA in healthy donors. Here immunoSEQ multiplex PCR was the method, and the copy in TCRdb shows in-frame clones only, minus some. Among 200,000 to 250,000 clones listed, more than 60% were seen once. Source material: PBMCs. These receptors were obtained from a woman in her thirties in good health and CMV-seronegative. Both conserved end residues are part of each CDR3. A D gene is named only where the DNA matches it firmly. The listing skips clone size in some rows; elsewhere it reads once, few, many or a size class.

V gene	clone size	J gene	D gene	CDR3 protein	CDR3 DNA
TRBV7-9	NA	TRBJ1-1	NA	CSSSSGNTEAFF	TGTTCCAGCAGCTCCGGGAACACTGAAGCTTTCTTT
TRBV11-3	NA	TRBJ2-1	NA	CASSLDRGVSSYNEQFF	TGTGCCAGCAGCTTAGACCGAGGTGTCAGCTCCTACAATGAGCAGTTCTTC
TRBV25-1	NA	TRBJ1-5	TRBD1	CASSGPGGSSNQPQHF	TGTGCCAGCAGTGGCCCAGGGGGCTCAAGCAATCAGCCCCAGCATTTT
TRBV9	NA	TRBJ2-3	TRBD1	CASSASRGQSGTDTQYF	TGTGCCAGCAGCGCCAGTAGGGGGCAGAGTGGCACAGATACGCAGTATTTT
TRBV27	few	TRBJ1-4	NA	CASPSGGSNEKLFF	TGTGCCAGCCCTTCGGGGGGATCTAATGAAAAACTGTTTTTT
TRBV29-1	NA	TRBJ1-1	NA	CSVRRGNTEAFF	TGCAGCGTTCGTAGGGGGAACACTGAAGCTTTCTTT
TRBV6-6	NA	TRBJ1-1	NA	CASSSPTGVLAFF	TGTGCCAGCAGTTCCCCGACAGGAGTCTTAGCTTTCTTT
TRBV6-5	NA	TRBJ1-2	NA	CASSSPDGGYTF	TGTGCCAGCAGTTCCCCCGACGGGGGCTACACCTTC
TRBV5-1	NA	TRBJ1-1	TRBD1	CASSLEGGPGEAFF	TGCGCCAGCAGCTTGGAAGGGGGCCCGGGTGAAGCTTTCTTT
TRBV6-6	NA	TRBJ1-1	NA	CASSPSPGGPAFF	TGTGCCAGCAGCCCTTCCCCGGGGGGTCCGGCTTTCTTT
TRBV10-1	NA	TRBJ1-1	TRBD1	CASTAGRQGKTEAFF	TGCGCCAGCACAGCGGGTAGACAGGGGAAGACTGAAGCTTTCTTT
TRBV28	few	TRBJ1-1	NA	CASSSGGGGGEAFF	TGTGCCAGCAGTTCCGGGGGGGGTGGGGGTGAAGCTTTCTTT
TRBV2	NA	TRBJ1-4	NA	CASSVTGITNEKLFF	TGTGCCAGCAGTGTCACAGGGATAACTAATGAAAAACTGTTTTTT
TRBV29-1	NA	TRBJ1-2	TRBD1	CSVLLTGGGYGYTF	TGCAGCGTTCTATTGACAGGGGGAGGCTATGGCTACACCTTC
TRBV30	NA	TRBJ1-2	TRBD1	CAWGAGTGLMWDGYTF	TGTGCCTGGGGCGCCGGGACAGGGCTAATGTGGGATGGCTACACCTTC
TRBV6-5	NA	TRBJ2-5	TRBD1	CASSYETGRETQYF	TGTGCCAGCAGTTACGAGACAGGGCGTGAGACCCAGTACTTC